This T cell receptor (beta chain) stems from a study of Ad26.COV2.S vaccination and SARS-CoV-2 variants. Study overall: Donor participated within the Ad26.COV2.S arm of the COV1001 trial. Administration of Ad26.COV2.S was intramuscular, either once or twice 56 days apart. Overall study results and limits: Spike-specific TCR breadth was greater after Ad26.COV2.S than placebo. Breadth measured for non-spike TCRs was similar across vaccine and placebo recipients.

Profiled with immunoSEQ multiplex PCR; TCRdb holds only in-frame clones, not every one. In the table there are approximately 400,000 clones, around four fifths of which are singletons. This CDR3 region has 13 residues. The ends were cut back, 5 bases at V and 8 bases at J, with 15 bases in the middle. Germline values: CDR1 MNHEY, CDR2 SMNVEV (reference sequence). Worth noting for this clone: What it binds is unknown.

Treatment reported: around 19 received Ad26.COV2.S at low or high dose, single or two shots; roughly 5 received placebo; per-sample allocation not given. Samples analyzed were those drawn on day 63 after the first vaccine or placebo injection. The chain joins TRBV27 to TRBJ1-2; tentative D call: TRBD1 (5 bases). Here the sequenced sample was peripheral blood, taken in a trial of Ad26.COV2.S vaccine versus placebo. This sequence was found in a person aged 18-65 years who received the Ad26.COV2.S COVID-19 vaccine or a placebo. DNA for the CDR3: TGTGCCAGCAGTCCCTACGACAGACGGGGCTACACCTTC. This translates into CASSPYDRRGYTF.